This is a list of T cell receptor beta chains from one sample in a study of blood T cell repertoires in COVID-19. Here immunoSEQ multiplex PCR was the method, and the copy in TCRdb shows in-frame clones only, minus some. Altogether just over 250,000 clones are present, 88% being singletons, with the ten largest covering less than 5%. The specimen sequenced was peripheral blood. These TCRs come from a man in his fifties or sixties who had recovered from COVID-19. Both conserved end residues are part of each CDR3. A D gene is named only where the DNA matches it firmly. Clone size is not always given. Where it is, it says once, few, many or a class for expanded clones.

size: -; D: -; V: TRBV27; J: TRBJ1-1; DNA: TGTGCCAGCAGCCCTGGACAGAAGAACACTGAAGCTTTCTTT; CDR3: CASSPGQKNTEAFF
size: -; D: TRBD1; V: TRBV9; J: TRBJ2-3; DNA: TGTGCCAGCAGCGAAGCAACAGGGGGCGTCTCAGATACGCAGTATTTT; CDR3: CASSEATGGVSDTQYF
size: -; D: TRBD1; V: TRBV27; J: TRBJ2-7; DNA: TGTGCCAGCAGTTTAATTCTCGGGACAGCCTACGAGCAGTACTTC; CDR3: CASSLILGTAYEQYF
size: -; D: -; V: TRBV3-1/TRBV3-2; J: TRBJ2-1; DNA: TGTGCCAGCAGCCAAAAAGGCCCGGGACTTTACAATGAGCAGTTCTTC; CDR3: CASSQKGPGLYNEQFF
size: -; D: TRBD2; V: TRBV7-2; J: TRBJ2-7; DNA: TGTGCCAGCAGCACCCCCCGCGGGGGGCTGTCCTACGAGCAGTACTTC; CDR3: CASSTPRGGLSYEQYF
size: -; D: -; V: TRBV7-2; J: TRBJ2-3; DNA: TGTGCCAGCAGCTTACGGCCCCGCGGGTATACGCAGTATTTT; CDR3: CASSLRPRGYTQYF
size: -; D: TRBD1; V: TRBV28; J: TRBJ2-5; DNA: TGTGCCAGCAGCCGCTCCGGGACAGCACAAGAGACCCAGTACTTC; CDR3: CASSRSGTAQETQYF
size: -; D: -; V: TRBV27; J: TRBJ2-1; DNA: TGTGCCAGCAGTTTATCGACTCCTCCTACCTACAATGAGCAGTTCTTC; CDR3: CASSLSTPPTYNEQFF
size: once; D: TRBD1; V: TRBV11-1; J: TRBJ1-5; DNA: TGTGCCAGCAGCGGTGACAGGGAACAGCCCCAGCATTTT; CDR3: CASSGDREQPQHF
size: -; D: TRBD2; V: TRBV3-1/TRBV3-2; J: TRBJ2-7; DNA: TGTGCCAGCAGCCAAGATTTGGCTAGCGGGACACCTCAGTACTTC; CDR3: CASSQDLASGTPQYF
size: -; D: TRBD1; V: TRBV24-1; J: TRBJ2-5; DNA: TGTGCCACCAGTGCCTTAGTAGGAGATCGGGACAGGAGAGAGACCCAGTACTTC; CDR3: CATSALVGDRDRRETQYF
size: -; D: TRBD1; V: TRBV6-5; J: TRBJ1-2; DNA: TGTGCCAGCAGTCCCCCGGACAGGGTTCAGGGCTACACCTTC; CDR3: CASSPPDRVQGYTF
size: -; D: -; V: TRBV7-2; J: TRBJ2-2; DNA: TGTGCCAGCAGCTATTCCGGGACAACCACCGGGGAGCTGTTTTTT; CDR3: CASSYSGTTTGELFF
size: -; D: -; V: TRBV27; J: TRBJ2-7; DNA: TGTGCCAGCAAACCGGGACAAAACTACGAGCAGTACTTC; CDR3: CASKPGQNYEQYF
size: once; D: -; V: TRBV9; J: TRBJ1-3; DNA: TGTGCCAGCAGCGCCACGACAGACCTCTCTGGAAACACCATATATTTT; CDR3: CASSATTDLSGNTIYF
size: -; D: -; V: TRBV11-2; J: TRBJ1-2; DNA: TGTGCCAGCAGCTCTTTTTCTTACTATGGCTACACCTTC; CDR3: CASSSFSYYGYTF
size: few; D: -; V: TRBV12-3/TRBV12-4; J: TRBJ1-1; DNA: TGTGCCAGCAGTTTTTCGGGGAACACTGAAGCTTTCTTT; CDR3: CASSFSGNTEAFF
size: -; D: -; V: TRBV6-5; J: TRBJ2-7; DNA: TGTGCCAGCAGTACCCCGGAGCGCCTCAACGAGCAGTACTTC; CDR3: CASSTPERLNEQYF
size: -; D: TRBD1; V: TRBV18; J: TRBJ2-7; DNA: TGTGCCAGCTCGGAAGGGACAGGGGGTCCCTCCTACGAGCAGTACTTC; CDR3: CASSEGTGGPSYEQYF
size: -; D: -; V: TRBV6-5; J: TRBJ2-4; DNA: TGTGCCAGCAGTTTCAAAGGCGGGACTCCCAAAAACATTCAGTACTTC; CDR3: CASSFKGGTPKNIQYF
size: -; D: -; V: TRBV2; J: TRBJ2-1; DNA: TGTGCCAGCAGCGACACAGGGAACCCCCTTGGGGAGCAGTTCTTC; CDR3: CASSDTGNPLGEQFF
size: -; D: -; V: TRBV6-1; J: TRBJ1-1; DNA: TGTGCCAGCAGTGAAGCGCCGAGTAATGAAGCTTTCTTT; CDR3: CASSEAPSNEAFF
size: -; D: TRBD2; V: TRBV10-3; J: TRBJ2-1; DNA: TGTGCCATCAGTGGACTAGCGGCCTTGGATGAGCAGTTCTTC; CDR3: CAISGLAALDEQFF
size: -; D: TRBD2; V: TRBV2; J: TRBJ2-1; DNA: TGTGCCAGCAGTCCCGGGGGGGCTTTCGATGAGCAGTTCTTC; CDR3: CASSPGGAFDEQFF